The rows below give T cell receptor beta chains drawn from one sample of a study of OX40 agonist ivuxolimab in advanced cancers. Repertoires were generated with immunoSEQ multiplex PCR, while TCRdb's copy carries only in-frame clones and drops some. In the table there are almost 80,000 clones, about four fifths of which are singletons. Sequencing used CD4+ or CD8+ T cells sorted from blood, obtained in a trial of the OX40 agonist ivuxolimab. The receptor set was obtained from an adult with an advanced solid tumor such as melanoma, head and neck, liver or kidney cancer. Each CDR3 is given without its conserved first and last residue. Some rows have no size entry. The others give once, few or many, or a class for an expanded clone.

>TRBJ1-4|TRBV5-4|.|13
ASSLGGNRDEKLF
>TRBJ1-1|TRBV30|.|11
AWSVGGGTEAF
>TRBJ2-3|TRBV29-1|.|13
SVVPTRGSTDTQY
>TRBJ2-5|TRBV6-1|.|12
ASRLAGVQETQY
>TRBJ2-4|TRBV13|.|15
ASSSWRREGAKNIQY
>TRBJ2-7|TRBV19|few|12
ASKFAAGAYEQY
>TRBJ1-4|TRBV30|.|12
AWSVSRGREKLF
>TRBJ2-3|TRBV5-4|.|14
ASTAGGARSTDTQY
>TRBJ2-4|TRBV29-1|.|13
SVVIILGAKNIQY
>TRBJ1-2|TRBV18|.|13
ASSPGLQGDYGYT
>TRBJ1-2|TRBV28|once|13
ASSTGTAINYGYT
>TRBJ1-2|TRBV6-1|.|10
ASEQGAYGYT
>TRBJ2-7|TRBV19|few|14
ASSIEDSFHSYEQY
>TRBJ2-5|TRBV7-2|.|13
ASSLASGVRETQY
>TRBJ2-2|TRBV7-2|.|11
ASSLDGPGELF
>TRBJ2-3|TRBV5-1|.|14
ASSPSTAAVGDTQY
>TRBJ1-1|TRBV5-4|.|12
ASRRGNIDTEAF
>TRBJ2-4|TRBV29-1|.|7
IPCYIQY
>TRBJ1-3|TRBV29-1|.|11
SVEKVSGNTIY
>TRBJ1-1|TRBV5-5|.|11
ASRASPNQQAF
>TRBJ2-7|TRBV6-5|.|10
ASSPQGYEQY
>TRBJ1-5|TRBV6-5|.|12
ASSQAQTNQPQH
>TRBJ1-1|TRBV5-4|.|13
ASSRGTGGKTEAF
>TRBJ2-3|TRBV7-2|.|12
ASSMRGDTDTQY
>TRBJ1-1|TRBV6-5|.|11
ASSETANTEAF
>TRBJ2-7|TRBV5-1|.|14
ASSFGLALGRGEQY
>TRBJ2-1|TRBV5-1|.|13
ASSSGDRTTNEQF
>TRBJ1-4|TRBV4-3|.|15
ASSQDPGQGTNEKLF
>TRBJ1-2|TRBV28|.|11
ASSFGQNYGYT
>TRBJ1-2|TRBV6-6|once|12
ASSYGDEIYGYT
>TRBJ1-2|TRBV9|.|15
ASSVDNRQGMDYGYT
>TRBJ2-5|TRBV25-1|.|11
ASSDIGEETQY
>TRBJ2-7|TRBV7-6|.|13
ASSPLGGRPYEQY
>TRBJ1-4|TRBV25-1|.|10
ASSAQGVTRI
>TRBJ1-1|TRBV29-1|once|11
SVEVGANTEAF
>TRBJ2-3|TRBV29-1|.|14
SVEGGLGGPTDTQY
>TRBJ2-1|TRBV6-1|once|13
ASREDRSGFTEQF
>TRBJ1-1|TRBV19|.|12
ASTRGRANTEAF
>TRBJ1-5|TRBV10-3|.|12
ASSVRGAIEAQH
>TRBJ2-3|TRBV18|.|12
ASSPSLVTDTQY
>TRBJ1-2|TRBV5-4|.|11
ASSAGQAYGYT
>TRBJ1-5|TRBV21-1|.|15
ASSMGTGILSNQPQH